The 4 T cell receptor beta chains reported below all come from one sample, sequenced in a study of CXCR3-negative and CXCR3-positive naive CD8 T cells. General study findings and limits: CXCR3-expressing naive cells carried TRB CDR3s more hydrophobic than those of CXCR3-negative naive cells.

Carrying UMI labels, the TRB cDNA libraries were prepared through 5' RACE. TCRdb reprocessed the 5' RACE reads and reports one entry per CDR3 protein, with no DNA. The sample data list some 130,000 distinct CDR3 sequences. Which antigens these TCRs recognize remains unknown. The material sequenced was naive CXCR3+ CD8+ T cells from blood. Subset indicated: CD45RO-CCR7+CD27+CD95- naive CD8+ T cells expressing CXCR3 (TNR3+). The receptors come from a human donor in good health. Some clones in this sample may be carry-over from other donors' samples.

CDR3 amino acids: CASSPRLEVDTQYF. The chain links TRBV12-3 or TRBV12-4 to TRBJ2-3; as DNA is missing, the TRBD2 call by TCRdb cannot be tested. The CDR3 is 14 amino acids.

This rearrangement joins TRBV2 to TRBJ2-1; no DNA is available, so the TRBD2 call from TCRdb remains unchecked. Germline V gives CDR1 SNHLY, CDR2 FYNNEI. CDR3 size: 16 residues. CDR3 sequence reads: CASSERALGANNEQFF.

V gene TRBV28 combines with J gene TRBJ1-5; the D gene TCRdb calls, TRBD1, cannot be checked with no DNA. The CDR3 sequence is 17 residues long. Germline values: CDR1 MDHEN, CDR2 SYDVKM. This CDR3 is CASSLDPGGFANQPQHF.

The chain links TRBV25-1 to TRBJ2-1. In germline, CDR1 is MGHDK, CDR2 SYGVNS. The CDR3 loop spans 13 amino acids. The chain's CDR3 is CASSEARHGEQFF. The whole variable domain, remainder taken from reference TRBV25-1 and TRBJ2-1, is EADIYQTPRYLVIGTGKKITLECSQTMGHDKMYWYQQDPGMELHLIHYSYGVNSTEKGDLSSESTVSRIRTEHFPLTLESARPSHTSQYLCASSEARHGEQFFGPGTRLTVL.